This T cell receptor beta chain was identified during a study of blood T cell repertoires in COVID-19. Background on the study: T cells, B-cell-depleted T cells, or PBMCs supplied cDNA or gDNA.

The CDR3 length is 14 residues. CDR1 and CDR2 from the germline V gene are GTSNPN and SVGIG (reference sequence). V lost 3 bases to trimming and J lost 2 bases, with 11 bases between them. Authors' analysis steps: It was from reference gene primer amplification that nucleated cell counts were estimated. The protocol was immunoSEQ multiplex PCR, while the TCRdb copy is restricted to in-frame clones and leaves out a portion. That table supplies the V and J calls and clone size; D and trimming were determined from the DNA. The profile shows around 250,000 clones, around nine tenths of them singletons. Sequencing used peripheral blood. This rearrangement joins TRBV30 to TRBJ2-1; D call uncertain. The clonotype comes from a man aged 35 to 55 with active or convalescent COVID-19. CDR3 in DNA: TGTGCCTGGAGAGCCCGTTTAACCTACAATGAGCAGTTCTTC. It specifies CAWRARLTYNEQFF.